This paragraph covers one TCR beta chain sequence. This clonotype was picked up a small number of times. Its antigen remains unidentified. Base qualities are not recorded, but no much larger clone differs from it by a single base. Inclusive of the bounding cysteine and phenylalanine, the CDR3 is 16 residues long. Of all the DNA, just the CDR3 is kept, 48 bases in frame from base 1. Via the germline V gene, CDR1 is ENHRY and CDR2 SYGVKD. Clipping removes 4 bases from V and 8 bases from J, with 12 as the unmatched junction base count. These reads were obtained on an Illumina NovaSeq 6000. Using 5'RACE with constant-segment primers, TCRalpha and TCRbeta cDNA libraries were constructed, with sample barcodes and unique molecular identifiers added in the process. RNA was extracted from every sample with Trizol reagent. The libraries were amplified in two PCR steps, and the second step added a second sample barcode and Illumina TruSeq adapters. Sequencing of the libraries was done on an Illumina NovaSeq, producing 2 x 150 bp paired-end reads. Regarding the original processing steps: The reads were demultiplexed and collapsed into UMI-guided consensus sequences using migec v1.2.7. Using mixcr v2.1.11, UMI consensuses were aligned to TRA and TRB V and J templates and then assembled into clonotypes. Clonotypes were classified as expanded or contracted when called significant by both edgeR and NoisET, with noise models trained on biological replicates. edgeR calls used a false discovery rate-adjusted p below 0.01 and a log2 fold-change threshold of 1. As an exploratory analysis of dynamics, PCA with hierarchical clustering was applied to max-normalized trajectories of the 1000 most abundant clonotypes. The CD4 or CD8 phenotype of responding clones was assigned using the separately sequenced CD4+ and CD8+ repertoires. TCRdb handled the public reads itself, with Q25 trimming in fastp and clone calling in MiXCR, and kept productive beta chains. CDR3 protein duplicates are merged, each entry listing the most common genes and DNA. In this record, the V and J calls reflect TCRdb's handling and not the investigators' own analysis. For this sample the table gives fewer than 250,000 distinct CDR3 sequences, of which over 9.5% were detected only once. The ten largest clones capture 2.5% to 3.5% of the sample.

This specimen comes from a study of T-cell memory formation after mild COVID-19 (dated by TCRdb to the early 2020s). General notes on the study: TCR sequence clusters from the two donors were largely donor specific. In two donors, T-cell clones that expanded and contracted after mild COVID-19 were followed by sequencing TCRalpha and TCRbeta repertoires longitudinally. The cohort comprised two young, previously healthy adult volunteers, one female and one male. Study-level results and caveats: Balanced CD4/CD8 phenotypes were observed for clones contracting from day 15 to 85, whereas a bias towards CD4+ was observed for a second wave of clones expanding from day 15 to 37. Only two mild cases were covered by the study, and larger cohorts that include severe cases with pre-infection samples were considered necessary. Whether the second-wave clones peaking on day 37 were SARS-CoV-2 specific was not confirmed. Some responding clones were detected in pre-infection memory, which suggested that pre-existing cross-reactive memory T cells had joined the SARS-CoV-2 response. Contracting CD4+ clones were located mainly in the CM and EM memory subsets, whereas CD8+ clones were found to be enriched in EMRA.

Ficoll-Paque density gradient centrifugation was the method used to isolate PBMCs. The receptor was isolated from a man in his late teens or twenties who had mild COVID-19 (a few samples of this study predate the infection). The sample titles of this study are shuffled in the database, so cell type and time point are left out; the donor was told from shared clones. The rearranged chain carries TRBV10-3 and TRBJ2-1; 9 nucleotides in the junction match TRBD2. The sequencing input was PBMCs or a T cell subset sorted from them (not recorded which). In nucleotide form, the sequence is TGTGCCATCAGTGTATCTGCGGGGGGGCCGATCCATGAGCAGTTCTTC. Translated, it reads CAISVSAGGPIHEQFF.